The 24 T cell receptor beta chains below were found in one sample sequenced in a study of CD8 T cells in Susac syndrome. The authors reverse transcribed roughly 0.5 to 1 ug RNA with random hexamers. One entry per CDR3 protein results from TCRdb running MiXCR on the immunoSEQ multiplex PCR reads. The table has about 240,000 distinct CDR3 sequences, 96% seen once; the top ten hold approximately 0.1%. Sequencing used CD4+ T cells from PBMCs. The receptors were gathered from a human donor with Susac syndrome.

This clonotype was seen once. This rearrangement joins TRBV7-2 to TRBJ1-2; tentative D call: TRBD1 (6 bases). CDR3 length equals 15 residues. Germline CDR1 is SGHTA and CDR2 is FQGNSA. The germline V and J ends were trimmed by 4 bases and 4 bases, with 16 bases remaining between them. The CDR3 sequence: CASSSAGAILYGYTF. The CDR3 DNA is TGTGCCAGCAGCTCTGCAGGGGCAATCCTCTATGGCTACACCTTC.

This clonotype was counted once. This sequence joins TRBV20-1 and TRBJ1-2; maybe TRBD1 (5 bases). Germline loops: CDR1 DFQATT, CDR2 SNEGSKA (reference sequence). CDR3 length: 16 residues. Trimming shortened V by 0 bases and J by 4 bases, and 18 bases separated the two germline ends. The CDR3 DNA follows: TGCAGTGCTAGAGATCCGTCAGCCGGGACTGCCTATGGCTACACCTTC. As protein: CSARDPSAGTAYGYTF.

This rearrangement joins TRBV4-1 to TRBJ1-1; unclear D gene. The CDR3 runs 16 residues. V lost 0 bases, J lost 7 bases, and 18 bases lay in between. Germline V gene data show CDR1 as MGHRA and CDR2 as YSYEKL. CDR3 in DNA: TGCGCCAGCAGCCAAGAAAGGAGGAGAGGGTCTATTGAAGCTTTCTTT. Encoded protein: CASSQERRRGSIEAFF.

In nucleotides, the CDR3 is TGCAGCGTTGAAGATCGCGGCAGGGAGTTCTTTGGCTACACCTTC. Translation gives CSVEDRGREFFGYTF. The V call is TRBV29-1, the J call TRBJ1-2, with a tentative D call TRBD1 (5 bases). Trimming shortened V by 0 bases and J by 7 bases, and 18 bases separated the two germline ends. Germline V gives CDR1 SQVTM, CDR2 ANQGSEA. The CDR3 loop spans 15 amino acids.

The chain couples TRBV4-1 to TRBJ2-7; D is uncertain. Trimming shortened V by 0 bases and J by 3 bases, and 9 bases separated the two germline ends. CDR1 is MGHRA, CDR2 YSYEKL, per germline. This CDR3 is built from 14 residues. The CDR3 reads CASSQDPAIYEQYF. CDR3 nucleotides: TGCGCCAGCAGCCAAGACCCGGCGATCTACGAGCAGTACTTC.

The chain links TRBV9 to TRBJ2-4; D unclear. Germline assignment: CDR1 SGDLS and CDR2 YYNGEE. The CDR3 totals 14 residues. V lost 3 bases, J lost 1 base, and 8 bases lay in between. CDR3 amino acids: CASSAGLAKNIQYF. The CDR3 bases are TGTGCCAGCAGCGCCGGGTTGGCCAAAAACATTCAGTACTTC.

The V gene is TRBV9, the J gene TRBJ2-1, with D hard to call. Germline V gene sequence: CDR1 SGDLS, CDR2 YYNGEE. This CDR3 is 12 amino acids long. V gave up 0 bases and J gave up 12 bases, with 10 bases separating them. CDR3 loop: CASSVEVSAQFF. The CDR3 DNA follows: TGTGCCAGCAGCGTAGAAGTAAGCGCGCAGTTCTTC.

The chain joins TRBV30 to TRBJ1-2; no clear D gene. The CDR3 length is 13 residues. The V gene lost 0 bases and the J gene lost 2 bases, with 7 bases spanning the gap. CDR1 and CDR2 (germline): GTSNPN, SVGIG (reference sequence). In DNA form, the CDR3 reads TGTGCCTGGAGTGTGTCAGGAAACTATGGCTACACCTTC. Translation: CAWSVSGNYGYTF.

The chain combines TRBV29-1 with TRBJ2-5, with D hard to call. This CDR3 has 14 residues. Germline V gene sequence: CDR1 SQVTM, CDR2 ANQGSEA. The ends were cut back, 2 bases at V and 4 bases at J, with 14 bases in the middle. As DNA, the CDR3 is TGCAGCGTTGAAAGACTTAACAAGGGAGAGACCCAGTACTTC. Amino acids: CSVERLNKGETQYF.

The chain couples TRBV28 to TRBJ2-5; D assignment may be TRBD1 or TRBD2 (6 bases each). Germline V gene data show CDR1 as MDHEN and CDR2 as SYDVKM. Trimming took off 8 bases at V and 4 bases at J, with 17 bases between the two ends. This CDR3 has 14 residues. For the CDR3, the DNA is TGTGCCAGCCGACATGGGGGGCTTGCAGAGACCCAGTACTTC. Encoded protein: CASRHGGLAETQYF.

The chain joins TRBV4-1 to TRBJ2-1; 9 bases match TRBD2. The CDR3 is 13 residues long. V gave up 6 bases and J gave up 7 bases; unmatched junction bases: 4. Germline V lookup: CDR1 MGHRA, CDR2 YSYEKL. CDR3 residues: CASRSSGRNEQFF. The CDR3 region has the DNA TGCGCCAGCAGATCAAGCGGGAGGAATGAGCAGTTCTTC.

The chain uses TRBV19 and TRBJ1-5, with 9 bases lining up with TRBD1. The CDR3 runs 12 residues. Germline V gives CDR1 LNHDA, CDR2 SQIVND (reference sequence). V trimming: 9 bases; J trimming: 7 bases; junction bases outside the gene matches: 4. This CDR3 is CASTDRGQPQHF. DNA of the CDR3: TGTGCCAGCACGGACAGGGGCCAGCCCCAGCATTTT.

The genes are TRBV6-2 or TRBV6-3 and TRBJ2-7, with TRBD2 identical over 9 bases. After removal of 1 base from V and 5 bases from J, the junction contained 3 bases not matched to a gene. Per germline, CDR1 MNHEY and CDR2 SVGEGT. This CDR3 is 14 amino acids long. The CDR3, as DNA: TGTGCCAGCAGTTACTTGGCGGGAGGGAACGAGCAGTACTTC. Protein: CASSYLAGGNEQYF.

V usage is TRBV5-4 and J usage is TRBJ2-7; D is uncertain. CDR3 size: 14 residues. Trimming cost V 3 bases and J 2 bases, with 12 bases left between them. Germline values: CDR1 SGHNT, CDR2 YYREEE (reference sequence). The CDR3 protein is CASSSRAPPYEQYF. CDR3 in DNA: TGTGCCAGCAGCTCCCGGGCCCCCCCCTACGAGCAGTACTTC.

The gene calls are TRBV5-1 and TRBJ2-6; D gene unclear. From germline, CDR1 is SGHRS and CDR2 YFSETQ. With 2 bases removed from V and 0 bases from J, the gap between germline ends came to 9 bases. The CDR3 extends over 16 amino acids. CDR3 loop: CASSFLGSSGANVLTF. In DNA form, the CDR3 reads TGCGCCAGCAGCTTCTTAGGCAGCTCTGGGGCCAACGTCCTGACTTTC.

The rearrangement uses TRBV20-1 and TRBJ2-3; D perhaps matches TRBD2 (6 bases). The CDR3 is 14 amino acids. Between the trimmed V and J ends, which lost 4 bases and 4 bases, there was a span of 15 bases. CDR1 DFQATT and CDR2 SNEGSKA come from the germline V gene (reference sequence). The CDR3 DNA reads as TGCAGTGCTAAACACGCGGGATTCCCAGATACGCAGTATTTT. Its protein product is CSAKHAGFPDTQYF.

This rearrangement joins TRBV20-1 to TRBJ2-7; 7 bases are a match to TRBD1. Trimming cost V 1 base and J 3 bases; bases outside gene matches: 6. The CDR3 contains 14 residues. Germline CDR1 DFQATT, CDR2 SNEGSKA (reference sequence). CDR3 coding DNA: TGCAGTGCTAGAGTCCCGGGACAGCTCTACGAGCAGTACTTC. Translated, it gives CSARVPGQLYEQYF.

The chain has TRBV19 and TRBJ1-2; possibly TRBD1 for D (5 bases). CDR1 LNHDA and CDR2 SQIVND come from the germline V gene (reference sequence). CDR3 length equals 13 residues. Trimming removed 7 bases from V and 4 bases from J, with 13 bases in between. The CDR3 DNA reads as TGTGCCAGTACCACCCGGGGGAGCTATGGCTACACCTTC. Translated: CASTTRGSYGYTF.

This rearrangement joins TRBV12-3 or TRBV12-4 to TRBJ1-5; D is perhaps TRBD1 (6 bases). Trimming pared 6 bases from V and 7 bases from J, leaving 19 bases between. The CDR3 is 15 amino acids. CDR3 in amino acids: CASSPTGGGWQPQHF. In nucleotides, the CDR3 is TGTGCCAGCAGCCCGACCGGGGGCGGTTGGCAGCCCCAGCATTTT.

The chain uses TRBV4-1 and TRBJ1-2, with D perhaps matching TRBD1 (6 bases). V was shortened by 2 bases and J by 5 bases, with 12 bases between the two germline ends. The length of the CDR3 is 14 residues. Germline V gene data show CDR1 as MGHRA and CDR2 as YSYEKL. CDR3 nucleotide sequence: TGCGCCAGCAGCCAACCAGGGGTACGGTATGGCTACACCTTC. Translation gives CASSQPGVRYGYTF.

CDR3 in amino acids: CASSLTRGETQYF. DNA for the CDR3: TGTGCCAGCAGCTTAACGAGGGGAGAGACCCAGTACTTC. The chain carries TRBV11-1 and TRBJ2-5; D possibly uses TRBD1 or TRBD2 (5 bases each). CDR3 size: 13 residues. CDR1 and CDR2 from the germline V gene are SGHAT and FQDESV (reference sequence). V was clipped by 2 bases and J by 4 bases, with 8 bases between them.

This clonotype has just one count. The V call is TRBV7-9, the J call TRBJ2-5, with a tentative D call TRBD1 (5 bases). Germline V lookup: CDR1 SEHNR, CDR2 FQNEAQ (reference sequence). This CDR3 region has 14 residues. Trimming took off 7 bases at V and 5 bases at J, with 17 bases between the two ends. The chain's CDR3 is CASTILPRAETQYF. As DNA, the CDR3 is TGTGCCAGCACCATTCTCCCCAGGGCTGAGACCCAGTACTTC.

The chain employs TRBV29-1 and TRBJ1-1; no clear D gene. CDR1 is SQVTM and CDR2 is ANQGSEA in the germline V gene. The CDR3 has 11 amino acids. Between the trimmed V and J ends, which lost 7 bases and 8 bases, there was a span of 14 bases. The CDR3 sequence: CSADGRMEAFF. The CDR3 nucleotides read TGCAGCGCCGACGGGAGAATGGAAGCTTTCTTT.

This clonotype was counted once. The chain uses TRBV7-2 and TRBJ2-7, with 10 bases aligning to TRBD2. The CDR3 is 15 residues long. Germline lookup yields CDR1 SGHTA and CDR2 FQGNSA. V was pared by 3 bases and J by 3 bases, with 5 bases of the junction left unmatched. The CDR3 spells CASSFSGTSDYEQYF. Here the CDR3 DNA reads TGTGCCAGCAGCTTCTCCGGGACTAGCGACTACGAGCAGTACTTC. The complete variable domain, with remaining parts taken from reference TRBV7-2 and TRBJ2-7, reads GAGVSQSPSNKVTEKGKDVELRCDPISGHTALYWYRQSLGQGLEFLIYFQGNSAPDKSGLPSDRFSAERTGGSVSTLTIQRTQQEDSAVYLCASSFSGTSDYEQYFGPGTRLTVT.